This paragraph covers one T cell receptor beta chain sequence. Its cognate antigen is unknown. This entry is derived from a study of naive and memory T cell subsets. Overall study findings and caveats: Especially in CD8 cells, naive repertoires contained a few larger clonotypes, possibly CD45RA-re-expressing memory cells. Each distinct alpha or beta sequence counts as one clonotype.

Germline values: CDR1 MDHEN, CDR2 SYDVKM. The CDR3 is 16 amino acids. The V end was cut by 5 bases, the J end by 4 bases, with 18 bases between. From the second PCR step, alpha and beta chains were amplified apart. Cells stained for CD3, CD4, CD8, CD45RA and CD27 were sorted into four subsets. The beta constant-region primer was an equimolar mix of two oligonucleotides covering TRBC1 and TRBC2. The ligated cDNA underwent four PCR rounds using SP2 and nested alpha and beta constant-region primers. TCRdb re-called the UMI-ligation and nested PCR reads with MiXCR, one entry per CDR3 protein. Among roughly 92,000 distinct CDR3 sequences listed, around 11% were seen once.

The source of this sequence is a human donor in good health. This chain connects TRBV28 to TRBJ1-3, with D unresolved. Sequencing was done on a sample of naive CD4+ T cells from blood. In DNA, the CDR3 is TGTGCCAGCAGTCTTCTTTTGGGCAAGGGAGGAAACACCATATATTTT. Its protein product is CASSLLLGKGGNTIYF.